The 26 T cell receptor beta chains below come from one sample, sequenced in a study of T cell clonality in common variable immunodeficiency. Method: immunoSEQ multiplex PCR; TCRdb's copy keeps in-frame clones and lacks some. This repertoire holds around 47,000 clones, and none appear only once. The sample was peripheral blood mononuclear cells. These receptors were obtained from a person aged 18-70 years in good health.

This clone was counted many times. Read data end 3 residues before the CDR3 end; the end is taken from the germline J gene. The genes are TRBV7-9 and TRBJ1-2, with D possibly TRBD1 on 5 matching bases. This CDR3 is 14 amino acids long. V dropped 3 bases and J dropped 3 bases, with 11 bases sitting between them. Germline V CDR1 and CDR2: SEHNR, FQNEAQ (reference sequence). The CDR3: CASSLLQGHYGYTF. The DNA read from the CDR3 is TGTGCCAGCAGCTTGCTCCAGGGCCACTATGGC.

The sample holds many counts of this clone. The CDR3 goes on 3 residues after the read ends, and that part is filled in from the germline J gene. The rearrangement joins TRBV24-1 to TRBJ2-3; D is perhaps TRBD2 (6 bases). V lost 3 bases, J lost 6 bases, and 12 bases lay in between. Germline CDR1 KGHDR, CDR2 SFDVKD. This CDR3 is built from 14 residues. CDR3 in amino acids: CATSDRGGVDTQYF. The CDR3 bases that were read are TGTGCCACCAGTGATAGGGGAGGCGTCGATACG.

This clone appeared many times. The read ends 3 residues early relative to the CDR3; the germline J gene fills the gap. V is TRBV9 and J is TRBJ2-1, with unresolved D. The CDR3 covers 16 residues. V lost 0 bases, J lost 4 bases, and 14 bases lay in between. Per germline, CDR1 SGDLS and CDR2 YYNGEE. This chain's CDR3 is CASSVGAGPGYNEQFF. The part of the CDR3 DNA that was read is TGTGCCAGCAGCGTAGGCGCAGGTCCTGGATACAATGAG.

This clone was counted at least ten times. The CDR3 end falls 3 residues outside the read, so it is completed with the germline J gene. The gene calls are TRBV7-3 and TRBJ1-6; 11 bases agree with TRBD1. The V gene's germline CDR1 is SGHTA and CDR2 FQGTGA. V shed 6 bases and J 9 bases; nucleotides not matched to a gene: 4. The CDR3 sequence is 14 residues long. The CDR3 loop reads CASSSGTGGSPLHF. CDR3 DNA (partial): TGTGCCAGCAGTTCCGGGACAGGGGGTTCACCC.

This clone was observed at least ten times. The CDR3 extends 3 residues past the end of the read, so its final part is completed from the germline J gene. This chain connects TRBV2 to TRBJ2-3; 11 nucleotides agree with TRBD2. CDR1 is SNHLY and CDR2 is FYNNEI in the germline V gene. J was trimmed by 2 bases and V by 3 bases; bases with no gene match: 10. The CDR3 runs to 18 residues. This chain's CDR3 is CASSDETSGVGTTDTQYF. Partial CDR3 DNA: TGTGCCAGCAGTGATGAGACTAGCGGGGTGGGGACCACAGATACG.

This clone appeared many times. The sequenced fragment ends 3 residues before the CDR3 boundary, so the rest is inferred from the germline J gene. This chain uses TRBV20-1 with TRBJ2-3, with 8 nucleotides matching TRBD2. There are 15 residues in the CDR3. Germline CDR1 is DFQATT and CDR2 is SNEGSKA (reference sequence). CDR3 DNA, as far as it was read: TGCAGTGCTAGAGAGGGAGCGGGAGTAGTCTTTGCG. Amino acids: CSAREGAGVVFA. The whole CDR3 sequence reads CSAREGAGVVFAQYF.

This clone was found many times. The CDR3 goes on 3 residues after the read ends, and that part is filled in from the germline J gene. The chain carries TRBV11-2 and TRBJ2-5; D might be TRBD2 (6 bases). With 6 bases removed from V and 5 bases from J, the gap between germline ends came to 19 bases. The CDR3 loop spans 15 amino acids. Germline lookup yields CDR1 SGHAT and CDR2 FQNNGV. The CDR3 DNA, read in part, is TGTGCCAGCAGGGCGGGGCTAGCTAACGCCGAGACC. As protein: CASRAGLANAET. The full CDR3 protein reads CASRAGLANAETQYF.

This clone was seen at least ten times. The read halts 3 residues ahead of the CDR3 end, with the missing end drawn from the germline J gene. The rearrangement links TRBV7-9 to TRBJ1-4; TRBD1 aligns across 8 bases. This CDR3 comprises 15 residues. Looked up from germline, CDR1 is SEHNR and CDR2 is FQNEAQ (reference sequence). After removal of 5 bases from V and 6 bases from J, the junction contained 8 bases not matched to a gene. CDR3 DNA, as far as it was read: TGTGCCAGCAGCACCTTGACAGGGGTGGATGAAAAA. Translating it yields CASSTLTGVDEK. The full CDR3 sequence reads CASSTLTGVDEKLFF.

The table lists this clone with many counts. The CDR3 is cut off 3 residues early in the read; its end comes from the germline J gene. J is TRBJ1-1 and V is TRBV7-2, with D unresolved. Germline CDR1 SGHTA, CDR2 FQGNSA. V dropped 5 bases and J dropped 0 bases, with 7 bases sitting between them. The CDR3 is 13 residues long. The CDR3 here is CASSLQLNTEAFF. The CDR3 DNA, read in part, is TGTGCCAGCAGCCTACAGCTGAACACTGAA.

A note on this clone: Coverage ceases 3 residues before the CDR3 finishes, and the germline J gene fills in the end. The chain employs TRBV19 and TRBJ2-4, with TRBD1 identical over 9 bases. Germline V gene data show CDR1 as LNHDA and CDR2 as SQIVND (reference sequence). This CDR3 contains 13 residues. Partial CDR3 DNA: TGTGCCAGTAGCTTGGACAGGGGCTATGGT. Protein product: CASSLDRGYG. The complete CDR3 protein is CASSLDRGYGQYF.

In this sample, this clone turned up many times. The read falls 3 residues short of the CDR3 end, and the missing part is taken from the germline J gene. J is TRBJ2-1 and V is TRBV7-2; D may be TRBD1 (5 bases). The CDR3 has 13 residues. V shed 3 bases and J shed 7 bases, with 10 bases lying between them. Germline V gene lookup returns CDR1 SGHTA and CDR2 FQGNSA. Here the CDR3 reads CASSFDSPNEQFF. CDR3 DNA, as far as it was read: TGTGCCAGCAGCTTCGACAGTCCTAATGAG.

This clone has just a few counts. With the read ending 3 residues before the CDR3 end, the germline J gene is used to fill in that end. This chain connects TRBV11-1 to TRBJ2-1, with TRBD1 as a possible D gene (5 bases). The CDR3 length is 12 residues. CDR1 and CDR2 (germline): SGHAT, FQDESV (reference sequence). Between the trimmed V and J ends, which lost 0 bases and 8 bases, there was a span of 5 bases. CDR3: CASSLAGHEQFF. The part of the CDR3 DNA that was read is TGTGCCAGCAGCTTAGCGGGGCATGAG.

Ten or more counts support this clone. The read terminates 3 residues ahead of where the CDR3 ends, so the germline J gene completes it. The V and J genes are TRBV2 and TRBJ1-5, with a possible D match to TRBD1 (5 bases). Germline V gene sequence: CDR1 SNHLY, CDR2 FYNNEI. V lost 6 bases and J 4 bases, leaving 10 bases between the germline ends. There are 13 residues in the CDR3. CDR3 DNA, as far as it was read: TGTGCCAGCAGCAAGACAGATAATCAGCCC. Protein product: CASSKTDNQP. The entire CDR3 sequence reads CASSKTDNQPQHF.

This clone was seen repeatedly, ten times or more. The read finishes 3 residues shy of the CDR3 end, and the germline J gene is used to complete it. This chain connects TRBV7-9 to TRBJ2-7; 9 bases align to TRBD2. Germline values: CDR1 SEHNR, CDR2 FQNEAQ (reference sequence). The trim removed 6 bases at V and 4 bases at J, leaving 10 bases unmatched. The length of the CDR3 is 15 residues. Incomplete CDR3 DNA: TGTGCCAGCAGAGCAACTAGCGGGCCACGGTACGAG. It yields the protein CASRATSGPRYE. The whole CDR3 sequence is CASRATSGPRYEQYF. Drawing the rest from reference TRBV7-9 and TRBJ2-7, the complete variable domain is DTGVSQNPRHKITKRGQNVTFRCDPISEHNRLYWYRQTLGQGPEFLTYFQNEAQLEKSRLLSDRFSAERPKGSFSTLEIQRTEQGDSAMYLCASRATSGPRYEQYFGPGTRLTVT.

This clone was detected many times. Partial CDR3 DNA: TGTGCCATCAGTGCCCCGGGACTCCGCGGGACC. It codes for CAISAPGLRGT. The whole CDR3 region reads CAISAPGLRGTQYF. The chain uses TRBV10-3 and TRBJ2-5; D may be TRBD2 (6 bases). The read terminates 3 residues before the CDR3 end, so the remaining end is supplied by the germline J gene. Deletions cut 4 bases from V and 7 bases from J, with 16 bases between. Germline values: CDR1 ENHRY, CDR2 SYGVKD. CDR3 length equals 14 residues.

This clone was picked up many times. CDR3 DNA (partial): TGCGCCAGCAGCCATAGGTACAGAGACTCCTACAATGAG. It encodes CASSHRYRDSYNE. The full-length CDR3 reads as CASSHRYRDSYNEQFF. J is TRBJ2-1 and V is TRBV4-1; D not resolved. The read stops 3 residues short of the end of the CDR3; the missing end is completed from the germline J gene. Per germline, CDR1 MGHRA and CDR2 YSYEKL. This CDR3 region has 16 residues. V was pared by 3 bases and J by 0 bases, with 12 bases between.

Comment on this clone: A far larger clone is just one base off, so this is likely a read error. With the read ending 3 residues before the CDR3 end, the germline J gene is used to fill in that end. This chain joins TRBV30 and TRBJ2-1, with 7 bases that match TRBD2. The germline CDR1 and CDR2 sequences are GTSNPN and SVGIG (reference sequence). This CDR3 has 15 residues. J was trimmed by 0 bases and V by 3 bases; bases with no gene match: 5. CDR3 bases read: TGTGCCTGGAGCGGACTAGTGCGCTCCTACAATGAG. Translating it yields CAWSGLVRSYNE. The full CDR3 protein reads CAWSGLVRSYNEQFF.

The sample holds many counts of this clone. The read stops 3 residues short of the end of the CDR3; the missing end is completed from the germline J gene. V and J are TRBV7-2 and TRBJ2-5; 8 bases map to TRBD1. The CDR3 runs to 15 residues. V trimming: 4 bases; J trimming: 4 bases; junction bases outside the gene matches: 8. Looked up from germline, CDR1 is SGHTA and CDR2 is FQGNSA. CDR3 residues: CASSSDPRGRETQYF. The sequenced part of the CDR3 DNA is TGTGCCAGCAGCTCCGACCCCAGGGGGCGAGAGACC.

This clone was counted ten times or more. The DNA read from the CDR3 is TGTGCCAGCAGCAAAGACAGGGGCCGGGGAGAGACC. This codes for CASSKDRGRGET. The whole CDR3 reads CASSKDRGRGETQYF. The chain recombines TRBV9 with TRBJ2-5; 8 bases line up with TRBD1. Sequencing ends 3 residues short of the CDR3 end; the germline J gene provides the rest. In germline, CDR1 is SGDLS, CDR2 YYNGEE. V gave up 4 bases and J gave up 4 bases; unmatched junction bases: 9. The CDR3 loop spans 15 amino acids. The full variable domain, in which reference TRBV9 and TRBJ2-5 provide the parts outside the CDR3, is DSGVTQTPKHLITATGQRVTLRCSPRSGDLSVYWYQQSLDQGLQFLIQYYNGEERAKGNILERFSAQQFPDLHSELNLSSLELGDSALYFCASSKDRGRGETQYFGPGTRLLVL.

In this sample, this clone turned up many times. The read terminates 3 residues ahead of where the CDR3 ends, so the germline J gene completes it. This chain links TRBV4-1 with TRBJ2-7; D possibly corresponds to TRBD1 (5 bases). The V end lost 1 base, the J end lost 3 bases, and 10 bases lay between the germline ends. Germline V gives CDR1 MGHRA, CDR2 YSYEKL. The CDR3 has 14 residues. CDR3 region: CASSQVETDYEQYF. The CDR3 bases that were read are TGCGCCAGCAGCCAAGTAGAGACAGACTACGAG.

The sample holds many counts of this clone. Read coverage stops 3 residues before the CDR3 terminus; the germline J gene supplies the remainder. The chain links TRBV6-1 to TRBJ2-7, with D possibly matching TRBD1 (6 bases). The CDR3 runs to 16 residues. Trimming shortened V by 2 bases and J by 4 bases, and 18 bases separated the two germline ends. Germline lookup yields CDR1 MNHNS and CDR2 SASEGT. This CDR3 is CASSEQPGHGLYEQYF. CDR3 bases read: TGTGCCAGCAGTGAACAACCGGGACACGGATTATACGAG.

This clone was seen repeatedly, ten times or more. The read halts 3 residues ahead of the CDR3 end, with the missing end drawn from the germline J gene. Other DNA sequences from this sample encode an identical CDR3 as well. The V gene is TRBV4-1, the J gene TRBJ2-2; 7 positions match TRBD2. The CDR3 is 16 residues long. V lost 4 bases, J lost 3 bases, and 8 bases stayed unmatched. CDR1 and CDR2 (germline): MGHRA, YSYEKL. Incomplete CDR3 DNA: TGCGCCAGCAGCCCCCGGCGCGGGGGTTACACCGGGGAG. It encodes CASSPRRGGYTGE. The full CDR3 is CASSPRRGGYTGELFF.

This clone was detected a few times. The DNA read from the CDR3 is TGTGCCAGCAGGGGGGGAACAGCCTCCAATCAGCCC. Protein product: CASRGGTASNQP. In full, the CDR3 reads CASRGGTASNQPQHF. V gene TRBV2 combines with J gene TRBJ1-5, with D possibly being TRBD1 (5 bases). With the read ending 3 residues before the CDR3 end, the germline J gene is used to fill in that end. Between the trimmed V and J ends, which lost 6 bases and 3 bases, there was a span of 15 bases. Germline-derived CDR1 and CDR2 are SNHLY and FYNNEI. CDR3 length equals 15 residues. The complete variable domain, with remaining parts taken from reference TRBV2 and TRBJ1-5, reads EPEVTQTPSHQVTQMGQEVILRCVPISNHLYFYWYRQILGQKVEFLVSFYNNEISEKSEIFDDQFSVERPDGSNFTLKIRSTKLEDSAMYFCASRGGTASNQPQHFGDGTRLSIL.

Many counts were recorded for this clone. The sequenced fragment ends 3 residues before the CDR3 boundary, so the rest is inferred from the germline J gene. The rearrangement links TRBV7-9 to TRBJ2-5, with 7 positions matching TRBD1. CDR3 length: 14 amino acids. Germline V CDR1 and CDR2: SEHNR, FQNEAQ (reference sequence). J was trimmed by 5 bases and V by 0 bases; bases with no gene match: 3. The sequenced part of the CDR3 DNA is TGTGCCAGCAGCTTAGCAGGGGGCGCGGAGACC. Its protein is CASSLAGGAET. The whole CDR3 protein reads CASSLAGGAETQYF.

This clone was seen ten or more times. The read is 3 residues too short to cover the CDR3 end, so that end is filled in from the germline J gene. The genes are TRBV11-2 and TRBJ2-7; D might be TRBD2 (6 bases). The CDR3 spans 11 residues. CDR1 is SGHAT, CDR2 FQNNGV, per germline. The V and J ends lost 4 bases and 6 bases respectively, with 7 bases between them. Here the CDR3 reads CASSSRGEQYF. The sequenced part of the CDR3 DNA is TGTGCCAGCAGCTCGCGGGGCGAG.

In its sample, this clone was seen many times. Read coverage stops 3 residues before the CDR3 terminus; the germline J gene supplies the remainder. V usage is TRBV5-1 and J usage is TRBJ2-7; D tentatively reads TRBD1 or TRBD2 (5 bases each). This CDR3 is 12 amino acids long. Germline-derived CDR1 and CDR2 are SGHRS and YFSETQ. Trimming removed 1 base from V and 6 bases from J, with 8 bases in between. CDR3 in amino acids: CASSLPGSEQYF. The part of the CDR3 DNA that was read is TGCGCCAGCAGCTTGCCAGGGAGCGAG.